This T cell receptor (beta chain) was sequenced for a study of identical twins. The J segment lost 4 bases and the V segment lost 5 bases, leaving 11 bases of the junction unmatched. The CDR3 loop spans 15 amino acids. Per the germline V gene, CDR1 is DFQATT and CDR2 is SNEGSKA (reference sequence). TCRdb fed the 5' RACE reads into MiXCR, producing one record per CDR3 protein. The table shows some 440,000 distinct CDR3 sequences, with 24% occurring only once. General study findings and limits: There was an excess of low generation probability in the out-of-frame alpha sequences that twins shared.

This clonotype was detected only a few times. Its target is not known. The sample was also reused in another study, on T cells expressing NK-cell markers.

The source material was CD4+ T cells sorted from blood. The sequence was obtained from a woman aged 18-29 years in good health. The J gene is TRBJ2-3, the V gene TRBV20-1, with 8 bases matching TRBD1. CDR3 nucleotide sequence: TGCAGTGCTGACCGGACAGGGTACGGATCAGATACGCAGTATTTT. Residues: CSADRTGYGSDTQYF.